The source of this TCR beta chain is a study of shared clonotypes between healthy human individuals. At the level of the study: The cohort comprised a couple of women and a few men. Their ages spanned 18 to 49 years. Study findings and constraints: Tissues were not sampled, only blood, and their repertoires likely differ.

Turning to this clone: As yet, its antigen is unknown.

Naive CD8 cells lacked CD45RO, underwent positive selection for CCR7 and left out terminally differentiated effector memory CD45RA+ cells. Germline loops: CDR1 SGHKS, CDR2 YYEKEE (reference sequence). This CDR3 has 16 amino acids. Trimming pared 0 bases from V and 4 bases from J, leaving 13 bases between. Assay: immunoSEQ multiplex PCR; the TCRdb copy retains only in-frame clones and omits some. The sample holds about 2.1 million clones, 85% to 95% seen once. The TCR sequence derives from a man aged 18 to 29 in good health. Some clones in this sample may be carry-over from other donors' samples. The gene calls are TRBV5-5 and TRBJ1-4; D perhaps matches TRBD1 (5 bases). Source material: naive CD8+ T cells from PBMCs. CDR3 region: CASSLGVQVDNEKLFF. The CDR3 nucleotides are TGTGCCAGCAGCTTGGGGGTACAGGTCGATAATGAAAAACTGTTTTTT.